This TCR beta chain was observed in a study of response to subunit inactivated influenza vaccine. The length of the CDR3 is 17 residues. Germline V gene lookup returns CDR1 SGHRS and CDR2 YFSETQ. V lost 4 bases to trimming and J lost 8 bases, with 27 bases between them. This clonotype turned up a few times. MiXCR, applied by TCRdb to the RT-PCR reads, yields one record per CDR3 protein. The data show under 800,000 distinct CDR3 sequences, with over 11% seen just once and less than 9% held by the top ten. This chain links TRBV5-1 with TRBJ1-2; D call uncertain. The source material was PBMCs from blood, sampled about 14 days before vaccination. The receptor comes from a man aged 45-65 years who received an inactivated influenza vaccine. The CDR3 region is CASSPSNTADASGGYTF. The CDR3 DNA reads TGCGCCAGCAGCCCATCAAATACAGCCGATGCCTCCGGAGGCTACACCTTC.